This T cell receptor (beta chain) appears in the sequencing data of a study of T-cell reconstitution after alpha-beta-depleted transplantation in children. The study, taken as a whole, reports: Reportedly, alpha-beta T cells present about two months post-transplant originated from several hundred expanded clones of graft origin. A year post-transplant, T-cell counts and diversity derived mostly from newly produced T cells.

This clonotype was seen more than once but under ten times. The target antigen is unknown. It was with unique molecular identifiers that the TCRbeta library was prepared. TCRdb passed the PCR reads through MiXCR, listing each CDR3 protein once. The table has 150,000 to 250,000 distinct CDR3 sequences, approximately 6% seen once. The CDR3 consists of 16 residues. The rearrangement joins TRBV21-1 to TRBJ2-1; the table assigns TRBD1, which was not confirmed against the DNA. TRBV21-1 is noted as a pseudogene. Sequencing was performed on PBMCs, taken before TCRalphabeta/CD19-depleted stem cell transplant. The origin of this receptor is a girl in the first two years of life with combined immunodeficiency, due to receive a stem cell transplant. CDR3 bases: TGTGCCAGCAGCAAAATCAGGGGGAGGTCTGGCAATGAGCAGTTCTTC. Amino acid sequence: CASSKIRGRSGNEQFF.